The entry below describes one T cell receptor (beta chain). The sample originates from a study of blood T cell repertoires in COVID-19. Study in general: The study drew acute and convalescent COVID-19 samples from the United States, Italy and Spain.

Assay: immunoSEQ multiplex PCR; the TCRdb copy retains only in-frame clones and omits some. In the table there are about 110,000 clones, 60% to 85% of which are singletons. There are 16 residues in the CDR3. Germline V gives CDR1 SGHTA, CDR2 FQGTGA. Trimming took off 3 bases at V and 3 bases at J, with 15 bases between the two ends. Input material: peripheral blood. The rearrangement joins TRBV7-3 to TRBJ2-1; D might be TRBD2 (5 bases). The receptor's source is a human donor in a cohort sampled during active or convalescent COVID-19. The CDR3 DNA reads as TGTGCCAGCAGCTTGGACTCCCCAATAAGCTACAATGAGCAGTTCTTC. Its translation: CASSLDSPISYNEQFF.